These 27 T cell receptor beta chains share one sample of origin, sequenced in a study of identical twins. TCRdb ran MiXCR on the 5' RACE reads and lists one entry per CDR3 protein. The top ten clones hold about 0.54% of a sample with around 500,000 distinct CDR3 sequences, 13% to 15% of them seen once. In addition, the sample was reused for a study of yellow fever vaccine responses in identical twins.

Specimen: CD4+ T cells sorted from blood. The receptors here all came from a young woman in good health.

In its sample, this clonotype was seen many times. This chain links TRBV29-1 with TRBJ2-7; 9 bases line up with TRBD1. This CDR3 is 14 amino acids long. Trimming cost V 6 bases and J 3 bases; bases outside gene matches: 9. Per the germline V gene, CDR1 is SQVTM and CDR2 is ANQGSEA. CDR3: CSVAGTGFNYEQYF. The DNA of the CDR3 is TGCAGCGTGGCCGGGACAGGGTTTAACTACGAGCAGTACTTC.

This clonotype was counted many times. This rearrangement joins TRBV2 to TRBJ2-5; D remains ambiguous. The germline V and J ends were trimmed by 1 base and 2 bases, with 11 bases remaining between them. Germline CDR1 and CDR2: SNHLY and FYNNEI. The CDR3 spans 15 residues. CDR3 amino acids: CASSEVGSPQETQYF. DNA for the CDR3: TGTGCCAGCAGTGAAGTCGGGTCCCCTCAAGAGACCCAGTACTTC.

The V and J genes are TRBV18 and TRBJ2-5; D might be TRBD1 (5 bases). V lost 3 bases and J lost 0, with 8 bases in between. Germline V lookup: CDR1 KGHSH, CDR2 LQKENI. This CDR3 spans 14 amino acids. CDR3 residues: CASSPLTDQETQYF. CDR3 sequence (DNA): TGTGCCAGCTCACCCCTGACAGACCAAGAGACCCAGTACTTC.

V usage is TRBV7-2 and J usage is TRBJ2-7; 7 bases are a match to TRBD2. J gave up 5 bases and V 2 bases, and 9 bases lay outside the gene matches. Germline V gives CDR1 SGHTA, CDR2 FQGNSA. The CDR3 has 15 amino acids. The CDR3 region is CASSLRAGLSDEQYF. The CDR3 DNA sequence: TGTGCCAGCAGCTTAAGGGCGGGACTAAGCGACGAGCAGTACTTC.

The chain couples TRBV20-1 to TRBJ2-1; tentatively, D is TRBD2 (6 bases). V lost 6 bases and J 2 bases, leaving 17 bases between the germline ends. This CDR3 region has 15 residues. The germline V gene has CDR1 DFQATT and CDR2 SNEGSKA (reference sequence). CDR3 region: CSADPPGSTYNEQFF. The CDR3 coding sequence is TGCAGTGCCGACCCTCCCGGGAGCACCTACAATGAGCAGTTCTTC.

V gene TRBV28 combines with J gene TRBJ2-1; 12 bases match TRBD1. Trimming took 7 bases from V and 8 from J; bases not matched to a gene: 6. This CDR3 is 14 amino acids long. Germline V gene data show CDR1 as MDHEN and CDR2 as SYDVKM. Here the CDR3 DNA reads TGTGCCAGCAAAGGGACAGGGGGCATCTATGAGCAGTTCTTC. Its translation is CASKGTGGIYEQFF.

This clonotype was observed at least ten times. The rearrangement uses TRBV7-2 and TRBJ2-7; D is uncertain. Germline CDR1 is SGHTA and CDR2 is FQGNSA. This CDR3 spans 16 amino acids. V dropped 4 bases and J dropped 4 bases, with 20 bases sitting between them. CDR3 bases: TGTGCCAGCAGCTCGAGACTGAACCAAATTACATACGAGCAGTACTTC. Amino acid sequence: CASSSRLNQITYEQYF.

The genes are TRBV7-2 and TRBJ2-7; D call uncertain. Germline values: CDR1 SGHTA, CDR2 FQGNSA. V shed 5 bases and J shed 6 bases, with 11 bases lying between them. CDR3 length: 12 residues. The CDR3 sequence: CASSLQTREQYF. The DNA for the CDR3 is TGTGCCAGCAGCCTACAAACTCGCGAGCAGTACTTC.

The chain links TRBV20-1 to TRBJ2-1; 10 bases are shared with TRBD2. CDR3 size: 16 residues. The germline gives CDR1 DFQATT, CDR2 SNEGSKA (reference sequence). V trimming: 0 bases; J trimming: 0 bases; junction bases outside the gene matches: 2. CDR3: CSARDVAGGSYNEQFF. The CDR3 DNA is TGCAGTGCTAGAGATGTAGCGGGGGGCTCCTACAATGAGCAGTTCTTC.

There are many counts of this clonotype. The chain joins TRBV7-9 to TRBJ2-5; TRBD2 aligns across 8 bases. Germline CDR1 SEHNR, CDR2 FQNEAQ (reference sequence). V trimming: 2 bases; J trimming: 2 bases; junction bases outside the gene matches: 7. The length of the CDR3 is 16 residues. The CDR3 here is CASSLYRGGRQETQYF. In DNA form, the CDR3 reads TGTGCCAGCAGCTTATACCGGGGGGGTCGGCAAGAGACCCAGTACTTC.

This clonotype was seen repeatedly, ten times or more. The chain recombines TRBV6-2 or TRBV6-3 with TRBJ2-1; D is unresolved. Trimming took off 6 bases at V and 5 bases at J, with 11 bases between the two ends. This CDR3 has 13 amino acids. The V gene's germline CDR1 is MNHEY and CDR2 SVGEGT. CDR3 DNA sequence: TGTGCCAGCAGGGCATATCAAAACAATGAGCAGTTCTTC. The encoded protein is CASRAYQNNEQFF.

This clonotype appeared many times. In DNA, the CDR3 is TGTGCCCGCGGGACAACACGATACAATGAGCAGTTCTTC. Its translation: CARGTTRYNEQFF. The chain couples TRBV30 to TRBJ2-1; the D call may be TRBD1 or TRBD2 (6 bases each). The length of the CDR3 is 13 residues. CDR1 and CDR2 from the germline V gene are GTSNPN and SVGIG (reference sequence). Trimming removed 8 bases at V and 4 bases at J, with 15 bases between.

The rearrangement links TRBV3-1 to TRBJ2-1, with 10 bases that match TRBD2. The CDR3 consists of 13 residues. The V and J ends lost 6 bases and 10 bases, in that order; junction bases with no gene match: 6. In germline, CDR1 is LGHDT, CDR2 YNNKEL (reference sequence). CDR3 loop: CASRRLAGEEQFF. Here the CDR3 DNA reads TGTGCCAGCAGGCGGCTAGCGGGAGAGGAGCAGTTCTTC.

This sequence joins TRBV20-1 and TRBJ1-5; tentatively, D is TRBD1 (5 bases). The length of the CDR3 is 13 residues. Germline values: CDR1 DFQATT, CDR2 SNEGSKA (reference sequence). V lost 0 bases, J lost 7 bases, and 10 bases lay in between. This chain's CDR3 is CSARDIGAQPQHF. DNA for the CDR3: TGCAGTGCTAGAGATATTGGGGCGCAGCCCCAGCATTTT.

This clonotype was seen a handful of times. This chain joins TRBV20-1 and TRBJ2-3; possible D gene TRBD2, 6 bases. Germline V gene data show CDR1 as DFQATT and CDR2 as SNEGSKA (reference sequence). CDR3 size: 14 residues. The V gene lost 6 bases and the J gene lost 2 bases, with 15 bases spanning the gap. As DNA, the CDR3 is TGCAGTGCCTCCGGCGGGGCCACCACAGATACGCAGTATTTT. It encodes CSASGGATTDTQYF.

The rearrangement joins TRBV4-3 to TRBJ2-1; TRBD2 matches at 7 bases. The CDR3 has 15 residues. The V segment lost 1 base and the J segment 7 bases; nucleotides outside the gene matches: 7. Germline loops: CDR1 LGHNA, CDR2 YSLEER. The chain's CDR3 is CASSQGGGPVNEQFF. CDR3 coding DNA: TGCGCCAGCAGCCAAGGGGGAGGGCCTGTTAATGAGCAGTTCTTC.

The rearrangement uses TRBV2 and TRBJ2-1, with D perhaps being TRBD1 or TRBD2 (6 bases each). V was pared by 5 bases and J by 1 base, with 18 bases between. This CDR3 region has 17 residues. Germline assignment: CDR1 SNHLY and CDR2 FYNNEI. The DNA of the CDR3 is TGTGCCAGCAGTACTGAAGGGGGGAGAAGGTCCTACAATGAGCAGTTCTTC. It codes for CASSTEGGRRSYNEQFF. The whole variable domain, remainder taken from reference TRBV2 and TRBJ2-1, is EPEVTQTPSHQVTQMGQEVILRCVPISNHLYFYWYRQILGQKVEFLVSFYNNEISEKSEIFDDQFSVERPDGSNFTLKIRSTKLEDSAMYFCASSTEGGRRSYNEQFFGPGTRLTVL.

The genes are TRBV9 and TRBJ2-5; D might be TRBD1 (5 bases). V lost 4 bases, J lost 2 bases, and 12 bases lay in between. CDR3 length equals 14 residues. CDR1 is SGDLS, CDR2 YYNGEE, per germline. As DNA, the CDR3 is TGTGCCAGCAGCTTACTGGACACTCAAGAGACCCAGTACTTC. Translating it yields CASSLLDTQETQYF.

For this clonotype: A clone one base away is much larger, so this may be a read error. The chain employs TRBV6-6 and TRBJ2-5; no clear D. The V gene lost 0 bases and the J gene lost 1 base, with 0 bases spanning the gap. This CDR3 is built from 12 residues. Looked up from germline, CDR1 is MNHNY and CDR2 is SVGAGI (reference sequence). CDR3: CASSYSQETQYF. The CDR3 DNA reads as TGTGCCAGCAGTTACTCCCAAGAGACCCAGTACTTC.

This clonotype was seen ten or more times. The CDR3 DNA is TGTGCCACCAGCAGAGATTTGGCAGGGAATTCACCCCTCCACTTT. Amino acid sequence: CATSRDLAGNSPLHF. The chain carries TRBV15 and TRBJ1-6, with a tentative D call TRBD1 (5 bases). Germline V gene data show CDR1 as LNHNV and CDR2 as YYDKDF (reference sequence). The CDR3 is 15 amino acids. V was clipped by 0 bases and J by 7 bases, with 10 bases between them.

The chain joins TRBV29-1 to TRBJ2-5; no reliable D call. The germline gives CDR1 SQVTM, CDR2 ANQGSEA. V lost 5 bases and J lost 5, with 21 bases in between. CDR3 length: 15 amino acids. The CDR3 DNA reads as TGCAGCGTTTGGGTAGCTAGAGAGCGCCGGGAGACCCAGTACTTC. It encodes CSVWVARERRETQYF.

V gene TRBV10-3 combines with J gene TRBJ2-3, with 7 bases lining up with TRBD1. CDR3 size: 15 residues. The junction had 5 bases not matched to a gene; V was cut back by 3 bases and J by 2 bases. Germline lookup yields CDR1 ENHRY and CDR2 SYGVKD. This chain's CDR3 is CAISEQGPSTDTQYF. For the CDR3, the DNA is TGTGCCATCAGTGAACAGGGGCCCTCCACAGATACGCAGTATTTT.

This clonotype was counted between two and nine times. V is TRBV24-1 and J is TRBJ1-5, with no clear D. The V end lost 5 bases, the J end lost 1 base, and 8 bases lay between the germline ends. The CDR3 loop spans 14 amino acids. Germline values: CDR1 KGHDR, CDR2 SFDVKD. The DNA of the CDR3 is TGTGCCACCAGTGGCAGGTTAAGCAATCAGCCCCAGCATTTT. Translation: CATSGRLSNQPQHF.

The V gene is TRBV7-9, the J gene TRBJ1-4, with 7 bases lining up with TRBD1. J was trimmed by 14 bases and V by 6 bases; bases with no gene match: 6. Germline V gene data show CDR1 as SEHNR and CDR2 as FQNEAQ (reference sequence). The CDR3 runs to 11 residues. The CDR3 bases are TGTGCCAGCAGTCCCGGACAGGCCCTGTTTTTT. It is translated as CASSPGQALFF. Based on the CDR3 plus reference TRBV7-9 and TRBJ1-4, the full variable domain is DTGVSQNPRHKITKRGQNVTFRCDPISEHNRLYWYRQTLGQGPEFLTYFQNEAQLEKSRLLSDRFSAERPKGSFSTLEIQRTEQGDSAMYLCASSPGQALFFGSGTQLSVL.

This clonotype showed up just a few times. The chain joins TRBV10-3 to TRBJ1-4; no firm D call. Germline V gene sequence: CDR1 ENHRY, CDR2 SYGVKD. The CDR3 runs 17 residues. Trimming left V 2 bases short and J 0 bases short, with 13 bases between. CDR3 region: CAISERISLATNEKLFF. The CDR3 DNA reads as TGTGCCATCAGTGAGAGGATATCGCTTGCAACTAATGAAAAACTGTTTTTT.

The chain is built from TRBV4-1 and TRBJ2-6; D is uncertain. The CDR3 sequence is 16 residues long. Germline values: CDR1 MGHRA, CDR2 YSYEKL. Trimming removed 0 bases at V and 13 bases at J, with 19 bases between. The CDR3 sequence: CASSQERVAGRSVLTF. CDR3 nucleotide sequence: TGCGCCAGCAGCCAAGAAAGGGTGGCAGGCCGCTCAGTCCTGACTTTC.

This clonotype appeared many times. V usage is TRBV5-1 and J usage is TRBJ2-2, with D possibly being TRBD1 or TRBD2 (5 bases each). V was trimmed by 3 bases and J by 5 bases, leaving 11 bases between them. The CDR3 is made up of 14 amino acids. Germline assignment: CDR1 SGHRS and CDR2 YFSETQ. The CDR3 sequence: CASSWDAGTGELFF. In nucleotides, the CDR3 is TGCGCCAGCAGCTGGGACGCTGGGACCGGGGAGCTGTTTTTT.